This TCR beta chain was captured in a study of blood T cells in healthy people across ages. At the level of the study: For every two T cells, template switching captured about one barcoded beta molecule.

Then a second PCR, running roughly 6 to 11 cycles, was carried out with a sample-barcoded 5' primer and a J-beta primer mix. Each single sample gave us at least 3 million CDR3-containing paired-end reads. TCRdb reprocessed the 5' RACE reads via MiXCR and lists one record per CDR3 protein. This table holds roughly 1,500,000 distinct CDR3 sequences, around 42% found once. Study conclusions and caveats: PBMC samples, being unsorted, prevented any conclusive comparison of naive and antigen-experienced cells. CMV status of donors was unknown, possibly confounding expanded clonotype changes.

The V gene's germline CDR1 is MNHNS and CDR2 SASEGT. This CDR3 has 15 amino acids. The V and J ends lost 1 base and 4 bases respectively, with 13 bases between them. A word on this clonotype: Its specificity is not known.

The specimen was blood. The chain joins TRBV6-1 to TRBJ1-2; D is undetermined. The receptor comes from a woman aged 18-29 years in good health. The CDR3 DNA is TGTGCCAGCAGTGAAGGACCGAGTTATCTCTATGGCTACACCTTC. This translates into CASSEGPSYLYGYTF.